This TCR beta chain is from a study of blood T cell repertoires in COVID-19. Clones were read by immunoSEQ multiplex PCR, and TCRdb kept only the in-frame ones, dropping some. The profile shows under 13,000 clones, roughly 85% of them singletons. The material sequenced was peripheral blood. The origin of this receptor is a man in his thirties or forties with active or convalescent COVID-19.

The CDR3, as DNA: TGTGCCAGCGAACCGGGACATCTTTCTGAAGCTTTCTTT. This gives the protein CASEPGHLSEAFF. V and J are TRBV6-5 and TRBJ1-1, with a tentative D call TRBD1 (6 bases). V was cut by 8 bases and J by 6 bases, with 16 bases left in between. CDR3 length: 13 residues. Germline-derived CDR1 and CDR2 are MNHEY and SVGAGI.